These 31 T cell receptor beta chains share one sample of origin, sequenced in a study of T cells after yellow fever vaccination (dated by TCRdb to the late 2010s). Library preparation employed 5' RACE. Sequencer: Illumina NovaSeq 6000. TCRdb ran its own pipeline on the public reads, namely fastp trimming at Q25 and MiXCR clone calling, and kept in-frame beta chains. Every entry covers one CDR3 protein and lists the most common genes and DNA from its rows. This sample lists 300,000 or so distinct CDR3 sequences; around 4.1% were detected once. The ten largest clones represent roughly a quarter of the sample. The treatment or condition tag for this specimen amounts to: live attenuated yellow fever vaccine strain. The sample was PBMCs, taken 5 days after the yellow fever booster vaccination. These receptors all stem from a man between 18 and 35 years old who received the YFV17D yellow fever vaccine.

This clonotype was seen ten or more times. J is TRBJ1-6 and V is TRBV2; 9 bases fit TRBD1. Per the germline V gene, CDR1 is SNHLY and CDR2 is FYNNEI. The length of the CDR3 is 14 residues. Losses at the gene ends were 6 bases for V and 7 bases for J; bases not matched to a gene: 4. Written as DNA, the CDR3 is TGTGCCAGCAGGGACAGGGGCGGCAATTCACCCCTCCACTTT. Its protein product is CASRDRGGNSPLHF.

This clonotype has just a few counts. V is TRBV3-1 and J is TRBJ2-5, with 11 bases fitting TRBD2. This CDR3 contains 15 residues. The V and J ends lost 4 bases and 5 bases, in that order; junction bases with no gene match: 6. Per the germline V gene, CDR1 is LGHDT and CDR2 is YNNKEL (reference sequence). The DNA of the CDR3 is TGTGCCAGCAGCCCTAGCGGGGGGTGGCTGGAGACCCAGTACTTC. The encoded protein is CASSPSGGWLETQYF.

Ten or more counts support this clonotype. The J gene is TRBJ1-6, the V gene TRBV6-6, with TRBD1 matching 9 bases. Germline-derived CDR1 and CDR2 are MNHNY and SVGAGI (reference sequence). V lost 1 base to trimming and J lost 9 bases; unmatched junction nucleotides: 1. The length of the CDR3 is 14 residues. CDR3 DNA sequence: TGTGCCAGCAGTTACTGGGACAGGGCTTCACCCCTCCACTTT. This gives the protein CASSYWDRASPLHF.

This clonotype was observed a handful of times. This chain joins TRBV9 and TRBJ2-1, with 8 bases fitting TRBD1. With V trimmed by 0 bases and J by 5 bases, 13 bases remained unmatched. CDR1 and CDR2 (germline): SGDLS, YYNGEE. The length of the CDR3 is 18 residues. This CDR3 is CASSVDALGQGGDNEQFF. The CDR3 coding sequence is TGTGCCAGCAGCGTAGATGCCCTCGGACAGGGAGGCGACAATGAGCAGTTCTTC.

This chain joins TRBV28 and TRBJ2-7; TRBD1 or TRBD2 may be the D gene (5 bases each). The germline gives CDR1 MDHEN, CDR2 SYDVKM. Trimming took off 5 bases at V and 4 bases at J, with 9 bases between the two ends. This CDR3 comprises 12 residues. The CDR3 sequence: CASSRDRYEQYV. For the CDR3, the DNA is TGTGCCAGCAGTCGGGACCGATACGAGCAGTACGTC.

This clonotype was recorded a few times. This chain links TRBV9 with TRBJ1-4, with D possibly TRBD1 on 5 matching bases. The CDR3 loop spans 15 amino acids. Germline lookup yields CDR1 SGDLS and CDR2 YYNGEE. V was cut by 4 bases and J by 7 bases, with 17 bases left in between. The DNA of the CDR3 is TGTGCCAGCAGCTCGATTGGGACGGGGCCTGAAAAACTGTTTTTT. Amino acids: CASSSIGTGPEKLFF.

In this sample, this clonotype turned up many times. This sequence joins TRBV14 and TRBJ1-6; tentative D call: TRBD1 (6 bases). CDR1 SGHDN and CDR2 FVKESK come from the germline V gene. Between the trimmed V and J ends, which lost 0 bases and 11 bases, there was a span of 14 bases. The CDR3 sequence is 15 residues long. CDR3 DNA: TGTGCCAGCAGCCAAGAGGGGGCTCTCGGTACACCCCTCCACTTT. This encodes CASSQEGALGTPLHF.

This clonotype was counted a few times. The gene calls are TRBV5-1 and TRBJ2-7, with TRBD2 matching over 7 bases. This CDR3 spans 14 amino acids. The V and J ends lost 2 bases and 4 bases, in that order; junction bases with no gene match: 6. Looked up from germline, CDR1 is SGHRS and CDR2 is YFSETQ. CDR3 protein: CASSFSGISYEQYF. CDR3 nucleotide sequence: TGCGCCAGCAGCTTCAGCGGGATAAGTTACGAGCAGTACTTC. The full variable domain, with the rest looked up from reference TRBV5-1 and TRBJ2-7, is KAGVTQTPRYLIKTRGQQVTLSCSPISGHRSVSWYQQTPGQGLQFLFEYFSETQRNKGNFPGRFSGRQFSNSRSEMNVSTLELGDSALYLCASSFSGISYEQYFGPGTRLTVT.

Regarding this clonotype: A much larger clone is a single base away; this may be a read error. This sequence joins TRBV15 and TRBJ2-1; 8 bases line up with TRBD2. CDR1 and CDR2 (germline): LNHNV, YYDKDF (reference sequence). The length of the CDR3 is 16 residues. The chain's CDR3 is CATSSPWRGDYYEQFF. In DNA form, the CDR3 reads TGTGCCACCAGCAGTCCATGGCGGGGGGACTACTATGAGCAGTTCTTC. Variable domain in full (rest from reference TRBV15 and TRBJ2-1): DAMVIQNPRYQVTQFGKPVTLSCSQTLNHNVMYWYQQKSSQAPKLLFHYYDKDFNNEADTPDNFQSRRPNTSFCFLDIRSPGLGDTAMYLCATSSPWRGDYYEQFFGPGTRLTVL.

This clonotype has a count of ten or more. The chain employs TRBV12-3 or TRBV12-4 and TRBJ2-1; 10 bases agree with TRBD1. This CDR3 spans 14 amino acids. With 6 bases clipped from V and 6 bases from J, the junction kept 5 bases outside the gene matches. The chain's CDR3 is CASSPGTGVNEQFF. CDR3 coding DNA: TGTGCCAGCAGCCCCGGGACAGGGGTCAATGAGCAGTTCTTC.

The chain joins TRBV7-3 to TRBJ1-2, with D hard to call. Deletions cut 6 bases from V and 4 bases from J, with 9 bases between. Germline V gives CDR1 SGHTA, CDR2 FQGTGA. The CDR3 covers 12 residues. The CDR3 nucleotides are TGTGCCAGCAGTAAAACTGGCTATGGCTACACCTTC. This translates into CASSKTGYGYTF.

The rearrangement uses TRBV2 and TRBJ2-3, with unresolved D. The CDR3 runs 15 residues. Germline V gene lookup returns CDR1 SNHLY and CDR2 FYNNEI. Trimming stripped 6 bases from V and 0 bases from J, with 13 bases between. CDR3 nucleotide sequence: TGTGCCAGCAGCGAACACCCGCTTAGCACAGATACGCAGTATTTT. It encodes CASSEHPLSTDTQYF. Combining the CDR3 with reference TRBV2 and TRBJ2-3 gives the whole variable domain EPEVTQTPSHQVTQMGQEVILRCVPISNHLYFYWYRQILGQKVEFLVSFYNNEISEKSEIFDDQFSVERPDGSNFTLKIRSTKLEDSAMYFCASSEHPLSTDTQYFGPGTRLTVL.

CDR3 residues: CASSPGTSGGLAYEQYV. The CDR3 coding sequence is TGTGCCAGCAGCCCCGGGACTAGCGGGGGATTGGCCTACGAGCAGTACGTC. V gene TRBV7-9 combines with J gene TRBJ2-7; 14 bases fit TRBD2. CDR1 is SEHNR and CDR2 is FQNEAQ in the germline V gene (reference sequence). The ends lost 5 bases at V and 2 bases at J; junction bases unmatched: 8. The CDR3 is made up of 17 amino acids.

This clonotype has at least ten counts. The chain couples TRBV4-3 to TRBJ2-7, with 8 positions matching TRBD2. With V trimmed by 0 bases and J by 2 bases, 6 bases remained unmatched. CDR1 is LGHNA, CDR2 YSLEER, per germline. This CDR3 is built from 16 residues. This chain's CDR3 is CASSQEVSGGTYEQYF. The DNA of the CDR3 is TGCGCCAGCAGCCAAGAAGTCAGCGGGGGAACCTACGAGCAGTACTTC.

In this sample, this clonotype turned up many times. V is TRBV5-4 and J is TRBJ1-2; no reliable D call. The CDR3 spans 12 residues. Trimming pared 4 bases from V and 8 bases from J, leaving 12 bases between. Germline V gene sequence: CDR1 SGHNT, CDR2 YYREEE (reference sequence). CDR3 sequence: CASSRTGYGYTF. In DNA, the CDR3 is TGTGCCAGCAGCCGTACCGGATACGGCTACACCTTC.

This clonotype has at least ten counts. The chain is built from TRBV12-3 or TRBV12-4 and TRBJ2-5, with 7 bases identical to TRBD2. Trimming removed 9 bases from V and 5 bases from J; junction bases left unmatched: 6. The CDR3 runs to 12 residues. CDR3 in DNA: TGTGCCAGTGGGAGGGGCAGGGAGACCCAGTACTTC. Its protein product is CASGRGRETQYF.

The V and J genes are TRBV7-2 and TRBJ2-2; 11 positions agree with TRBD2. Germline CDR1 is SGHTA and CDR2 is FQGNSA. The trim removed 5 bases at V and 5 bases at J, leaving 4 bases unmatched. CDR3 length: 15 residues. The CDR3 DNA is TGTGCCAGCAGCCTTCTAGCGGGGGGAACCGGGGAGCTGTTTTTT. Amino acids: CASSLLAGGTGELFF.

The table lists this clonotype with a few counts. The rearrangement joins TRBV10-3 to TRBJ2-5; 8 positions match TRBD1. The J segment lost 1 base and the V segment lost 10 bases, leaving 8 bases of the junction unmatched. The CDR3 runs 14 residues. The V gene's germline CDR1 is ENHRY and CDR2 SYGVKD. DNA of the CDR3: TGTGCCAGCGGACAGGGCGAGGTCCAAGAGACCCAGTACTTC. It specifies CASGQGEVQETQYF.

This clonotype was counted many times. The J gene is TRBJ2-7, the V gene TRBV4-1; 12 positions agree with TRBD2. The germline V gene has CDR1 MGHRA and CDR2 YSYEKL. V was clipped by 1 base and J by 0 bases; unmatched bases: 4. CDR3 length: 17 amino acids. In DNA form, the CDR3 reads TGCGCCAGCAGCCAAGGGCTAGCGGGGGGGGACTCCTACGAGCAGTACGTC. This codes for CASSQGLAGGDSYEQYV.

There are many counts of this clonotype. This sequence joins TRBV28 and TRBJ2-1; 14 bases line up with TRBD2. The germline V gene encodes CDR1 MDHEN and CDR2 SYDVKM. V lost 7 bases, J lost 3 bases, and 14 bases stayed unmatched. The CDR3 runs to 19 residues. The CDR3 loop reads CASTLTWGLAGENYNEQFF. The CDR3 bases are TGTGCCAGCACCCTAACGTGGGGACTAGCGGGGGAAAACTACAATGAGCAGTTCTTC.

This clonotype was counted at least ten times. V is TRBV24-1 and J is TRBJ2-3, with 9 bases matching TRBD1. The CDR3 sequence is 15 residues long. Germline V lookup: CDR1 KGHDR, CDR2 SFDVKD. Germline trimming cut 0 bases from V and 5 bases from J; bases unmatched to any gene: 2. DNA of the CDR3: TGTGCCACCAGTGATTTGCAGACAGGGGGAGATACGCAGTATTTT. Protein: CATSDLQTGGDTQYF.

The V gene is TRBV5-8, the J gene TRBJ2-3; D is ambiguous. Deletions cut 6 bases from V and 2 bases from J, with 10 bases between. This CDR3 is 13 amino acids long. Germline V gene sequence: CDR1 SGHTS, CDR2 YDEGEE. The CDR3 nucleotides read TGTGCCAGCACCGTGACATTCACAGATACGCAGTATTTT. Encoded protein: CASTVTFTDTQYF. The full variable domain, in which reference TRBV5-8 and TRBJ2-3 provide the parts outside the CDR3, is EAGVTQSPTHLIKTRGQQATLRCSPISGHTSVYWYQQALGLGLQFLLWYDEGEERNRGNFPPRFSGRQFPNYSSELNVNALELEDSALYLCASTVTFTDTQYFGPGTRLTVL.

This chain connects TRBV24-1 to TRBJ2-3; D possibly uses TRBD1 or TRBD2 (6 bases each). The CDR3 length is 17 residues. V shed 1 base and J shed 3 bases, with 16 bases lying between them. Germline V gives CDR1 KGHDR, CDR2 SFDVKD. CDR3 bases: TGTGCCACCAGTGATTTCAGGGGACTGGGAACGACAGATACGCAGTATTTT. Its protein product is CATSDFRGLGTTDTQYF.

This clonotype occurred a few times. The chain joins TRBV7-2 to TRBJ1-6; D is unresolved. The V end lost 1 base, the J end lost 3 bases, and 10 bases lay between the germline ends. Germline CDR1 and CDR2: SGHTA and FQGNSA. The CDR3 length is 16 residues. DNA of the CDR3: TGTGCCAGCAGCTTAGTCGAGGGCAGCTATAATTCACCCCTCCACTTT. This sequence encodes CASSLVEGSYNSPLHF. Complete variable domain (other parts from reference TRBV7-2 and TRBJ1-6): GAGVSQSPSNKVTEKGKDVELRCDPISGHTALYWYRQSLGQGLEFLIYFQGNSAPDKSGLPSDRFSAERTGGSVSTLTIQRTQQEDSAVYLCASSLVEGSYNSPLHFGNGTRLTVT.

This clonotype was seen only a few times. The chain links TRBV9 to TRBJ1-3, with a weak D call TRBD1 (5 bases). V was trimmed by 2 bases and J by 0 bases, leaving 9 bases between them. The CDR3 covers 15 residues. CDR1 and CDR2 from the germline V gene are SGDLS and YYNGEE. The CDR3 bases are TGTGCCAGCAGCGTCGACGGACACTCTGGAAACACCATATATTTT. Translating gives CASSVDGHSGNTIYF. Filled out from reference TRBV9 and TRBJ1-3, the complete variable domain reads DSGVTQTPKHLITATGQRVTLRCSPRSGDLSVYWYQQSLDQGLQFLIQYYNGEERAKGNILERFSAQQFPDLHSELNLSSLELGDSALYFCASSVDGHSGNTIYFGEGSWLTVV.

In its sample, this clonotype was seen a few times. The rearrangement joins TRBV20-1 to TRBJ2-3; 8 bases are a match to TRBD2. This CDR3 contains 16 residues. V was clipped by 3 bases and J by 2 bases; unmatched bases: 10. From germline, CDR1 is DFQATT and CDR2 SNEGSKA (reference sequence). The CDR3 loop is CSASGGASGLTDTQYF. The CDR3 DNA reads as TGCAGTGCTAGCGGGGGGGCTAGCGGGCTCACAGATACGCAGTATTTT.

This clonotype was seen many times. CDR3 residues: CASSRTGFTAEAFF. The CDR3 DNA is TGTGCCAGCAGCCGGACAGGGTTCACCGCTGAAGCTTTCTTT. The rearrangement joins TRBV7-3 to TRBJ1-1, with 8 nucleotides matching TRBD1. The CDR3 is 14 residues long. Germline CDR1 SGHTA, CDR2 FQGTGA. Trimming at V came to 5 bases and at J to 6 bases, leaving 8 bases not matched to a gene. Complete variable domain (other parts from reference TRBV7-3 and TRBJ1-1): GAGVSQTPSNKVTEKGKYVELRCDPISGHTALYWYRQSLGQGPEFLIYFQGTGAADDSGLPNDRFFAVRPEGSVSTLKIQRTERGDSAVYLCASSRTGFTAEAFFGQGTRLTVV.

The gene calls are TRBV20-1 and TRBJ1-2; D remains ambiguous. Germline CDR1 reads DFQATT; CDR2 reads SNEGSKA (reference sequence). The CDR3 length is 12 residues. Trimming pared 1 base from V and 13 bases from J, leaving 16 bases between. CDR3: CSARARSDVGTF. The CDR3 coding sequence is TGCAGTGCTAGAGCAAGGTCCGATGTTGGCACCTTC.

The chain carries TRBV12-3 or TRBV12-4 and TRBJ1-2, with a weak D call TRBD1 (5 bases). The CDR3 has 13 residues. The V end was cut by 3 bases, the J end by 8 bases, with 13 bases between. DNA for the CDR3: TGTGCCAGCAGTTTCGGGGCTCCAAGGGGCTACACCTTC. Translated: CASSFGAPRGYTF.

This clonotype occurred a few times. The chain joins TRBV2 to TRBJ2-7; no firm D call. From germline, CDR1 is SNHLY and CDR2 FYNNEI. V lost 6 bases, J lost 2 bases, and 11 bases lay in between. The CDR3 is 13 amino acids. The CDR3 nucleotides read TGTGCCAGCAGGCCCGATCCAGCCTACGAGCAGTACTTC. It specifies CASRPDPAYEQYF.

The rearrangement links TRBV12-3 or TRBV12-4 to TRBJ1-2, with TRBD1 as a possible D gene (5 bases). The CDR3 length is 13 residues. The germline V and J ends were trimmed by 6 bases and 6 bases, with 14 bases remaining between them. The CDR3 region is CASSPTGLDGYTF. CDR3 DNA sequence: TGTGCCAGCAGCCCAACAGGCCTCGATGGCTACACCTTC.